The entry below describes one T cell receptor beta chain. These data come from a study of blood T cell repertoires in COVID-19. In the study overall: PBMCs, B-cell-depleted T cells, or T cells provided the cDNA or gDNA that made up the material.

Measured with immunoSEQ multiplex PCR; TCRdb has only the in-frame clones, and not every one. The sample includes some 180,000 clones, almost 90% of them seen just once. Per germline, CDR1 SGHTA and CDR2 FQGNSA. The CDR3 totals 19 residues. Deletions cut 1 base from V and 0 bases from J, with 16 bases between. Sequenced sample: peripheral blood. The J gene is TRBJ1-6, the V gene TRBV7-2; D remains ambiguous. The source is a man between 45 and 60 years old with acute or convalescent COVID-19. The CDR3 sequence is CASSLVPALWSSYNSPLHF. CDR3 coding DNA: TGTGCCAGCAGCTTAGTTCCTGCATTGTGGAGCTCCTATAATTCACCCCTCCACTTT.